This T cell receptor (beta chain) appears in the sequencing data of a study of blood T cell repertoires in COVID-19. Overall study: PBMCs, B-cell-depleted T cells, or T cells provided the cDNA or gDNA that made up the material.

Using immunoSEQ multiplex PCR, the repertoire was profiled, and TCRdb retains in-frame clones only, with some absent. This table has 250,000 to 400,000 clones, about nine tenths appearing once. In Seattle, patients joined the study during active infection and were tracked longitudinally. Germline V gene data show CDR1 as MGHRA and CDR2 as YSYEKL. The CDR3 is 11 amino acids. Trimming stripped 4 bases from V and 11 bases from J, with 11 bases between. The sample consisted of peripheral blood. This receptor was taken from a woman aged 25-40 years with COVID-19, enrolled during active disease. This chain connects TRBV4-1 to TRBJ1-1; D perhaps matches TRBD1 (5 bases). CDR3 DNA sequence: TGCGCCAGCAGCCGGGGCGGTGGCGCTTTCTTT. It translates to CASSRGGGAFF.